A single sample is the source of the 32 T cell receptor beta chains below, sequenced in a study of blood T cell repertoires in COVID-19. Only in-frame clones appear in the TCRdb table, and some are missing; sequencing was by immunoSEQ multiplex PCR. The table has over 250,000 clones, over 75% seen once. The sequencing input was peripheral blood. The source is a human donor in a cohort sampled during active COVID-19.

There are many counts of this clone. This chain uses TRBV25-1 with TRBJ1-5, with 9 bases aligning to TRBD1. CDR1 and CDR2 from the germline V gene are MGHDK and SYGVNS. CDR3 size: 14 residues. Trimming cost V 4 bases and J 2 bases; bases outside gene matches: 0. The CDR3 nucleotides are TGTGCCAGCAGTGGACAGGGGGGCAATCAGCCCCAGCATTTT. It is translated as CASSGQGGNQPQHF. The variable domain in full, with the rest retrieved from reference TRBV25-1 and TRBJ1-5, is EADIYQTPRYLVIGTGKKITLECSQTMGHDKMYWYQQDPGMELHLIHYSYGVNSTEKGDLSSESTVSRIRTEHFPLTLESARPSHTSQYLCASSGQGGNQPQHFGDGTRLSIL.

V and J are TRBV14 and TRBJ1-1, with D perhaps matching TRBD1 (6 bases). This CDR3 comprises 15 residues. Trimming pared 4 bases from V and 4 bases from J, leaving 16 bases between. Looked up from germline, CDR1 is SGHDN and CDR2 is FVKESK. The CDR3 sequence: CASSRYVNRVTEAFF. The CDR3, as DNA: TGTGCCAGCAGCCGATATGTGAACAGGGTCACTGAAGCTTTCTTT.

V gene TRBV5-1 combines with J gene TRBJ1-3, with D possibly matching TRBD1 (6 bases). Germline loops: CDR1 SGHRS, CDR2 YFSETQ. The CDR3 is made up of 14 amino acids. Between the trimmed V and J ends, which lost 3 bases and 6 bases, there was a span of 13 bases. The CDR3 DNA reads as TGCGCCAGCAGCTCAGACGCAGGGGCAAACACCATATATTTT. Translating gives CASSSDAGANTIYF.

This chain joins TRBV29-1 and TRBJ1-2; D gene ambiguous. The CDR3 runs 13 residues. Germline assignment: CDR1 SQVTM and CDR2 ANQGSEA. V was pared by 7 bases and J by 0 bases, with 12 bases between. CDR3 nucleotides: TGCAGCGCCGATCGGGGATCTAACTATGGCTACACCTTC. Translated, it gives CSADRGSNYGYTF. Complete variable domain (other parts from reference TRBV29-1 and TRBJ1-2): SAVISQKPSRDICQRGTSLTIQCQVDSQVTMMFWYRQQPGQSLTLIATANQGSEATYESGFVIDKFPISRPNLTFSTLTVSNMSPEDSSIYLCSADRGSNYGYTFGSGTRLTVV.

The CDR3 region is CASSSPRGRNTEAFF. Here the CDR3 DNA reads TGTGCCAGCAGCTCCCCCAGGGGACGGAACACTGAAGCTTTCTTT. V and J are TRBV7-8 and TRBJ1-1; D is perhaps TRBD1 (6 bases). V gave up 4 bases and J gave up 1 base, with 13 bases separating them. The CDR3 covers 15 residues. Germline V gene data show CDR1 as SGHVS and CDR2 as FQNEAQ.

This chain joins TRBV3-1 (or the pseudogene TRBV3-2) and TRBJ1-6, with D possibly matching TRBD1 (5 bases). The CDR3 consists of 14 residues. Looked up from germline, CDR1 is LGHDT and CDR2 is YNNKEL (reference sequence). The ends were cut back, 5 bases at V and 7 bases at J, with 12 bases in the middle. CDR3 coding DNA: TGTGCCAGCAGCTCTGAAGGGGCAAATTCACCCCTCCACTTT. This codes for CASSSEGANSPLHF.

This chain joins TRBV27 and TRBJ1-2; 8 nucleotides match TRBD1. The ends lost 0 bases at V and 7 bases at J; junction bases unmatched: 4. There are 14 residues in the CDR3. CDR1 is MNHEY, CDR2 SMNVEV, per germline (reference sequence). CDR3 nucleotides: TGTGCCAGCAGTTTATCGGGGCAGGGGGCTGGCTACACCTTC. Its protein product is CASSLSGQGAGYTF.

The chain carries TRBV18 and TRBJ2-6, with 7 nucleotides matching TRBD2. CDR3 size: 18 residues. V was pared by 6 bases and J by 4 bases, with 15 bases of the junction left unmatched. The germline CDR1 and CDR2 sequences are KGHSH and LQKENI. CDR3: CASSFGGRESGGANVLTF. CDR3 nucleotides: TGTGCCAGCTCCTTCGGAGGGAGGGAATCCGGCGGGGCCAACGTCCTGACTTTC.

This chain's CDR3 is CASSSPHPGPYEQYF. The CDR3, as DNA: TGTGCCAGCAGCTCCCCCCACCCTGGCCCCTACGAGCAGTACTTC. This rearrangement joins TRBV21-1 to TRBJ2-7; TRBD1, the table's D call, was not compared with the DNA. TRBV21-1 corresponds to a pseudogene. The CDR3 is made up of 15 amino acids.

The V gene is TRBV5-4, the J gene TRBJ1-6; the D is unclear. The CDR3 is 13 residues long. Trimming shortened V by 6 bases and J by 7 bases, and 11 bases separated the two germline ends. CDR1 is SGHNT and CDR2 is YYREEE in the germline V gene (reference sequence). In nucleotides, the CDR3 is TGTGCCAGCAAGTACACGGGGAATTCACCCCTCCACTTT. Residues: CASKYTGNSPLHF. Full variable domain (missing parts from reference TRBV5-4 and TRBJ1-6): ETGVTQSPTHLIKTRGQQVTLRCSSQSGHNTVSWYQQALGQGPQFIFQYYREEENGRGNFPPRFSGLQFPNYSSELNVNALELDDSALYLCASKYTGNSPLHFGNGTRLTVT.

This clone was counted once. The chain links TRBV28 to TRBJ1-5; maybe TRBD1 (5 bases). CDR1 and CDR2 (germline): MDHEN, SYDVKM. The CDR3 covers 15 residues. V lost 4 bases and J lost 2, with 12 bases in between. The CDR3 is CASSWGQGGNQPQHF. CDR3 DNA: TGTGCCAGCAGTTGGGGTCAGGGTGGCAATCAGCCCCAGCATTTT.

The genes are TRBV18 and TRBJ2-3, with TRBD2 matching 9 bases. CDR1 is KGHSH and CDR2 is LQKENI in the germline V gene. The junction had 1 base not matched to a gene; V was cut back by 2 bases and J by 1 base. The CDR3 is made up of 15 amino acids. This chain's CDR3 is CASSPRLAGTDTQYF. Here the CDR3 DNA reads TGTGCCAGCTCACCAAGACTAGCGGGCACAGATACGCAGTATTTT.

The J gene is TRBJ2-4, the V gene TRBV5-6; 12 bases are shared with TRBD1. Trimming removed 1 base from V and 15 bases from J; junction bases left unmatched: 11. Germline assignment: CDR1 SGHDT and CDR2 YYEEEE. CDR3 length: 15 residues. The CDR3 DNA reads as TGTGCCAGCAGCTTGACCGGGACAGGGGGCCGAGGATTGTACTTC. Translated, it gives CASSLTGTGGRGLYF.

This rearrangement joins TRBV21-1 to TRBJ2-1; TRBD2 is the table's D call and was not checked against the DNA. TRBV21-1 is recorded as a pseudogene. CDR3 size: 22 residues. In DNA form, the CDR3 reads TGTGCCAGCCCAAAAATCCCTTCCCGGGACAGGGGACTAGCGGGAGGGCTGATGGAGCAGTTCTTC. Protein product: CASPKIPSRDRGLAGGLMEQFF.

This clone came up once. The J gene is TRBJ1-5, the V gene TRBV15, with a tentative D call TRBD1 (5 bases). The CDR3 extends over 14 amino acids. V was pared by 2 bases and J by 8 bases, with 13 bases between. Germline CDR1 LNHNV, CDR2 YYDKDF (reference sequence). Here the CDR3 DNA reads TGTGCCACCAGCAGACAATTCAGCAGGGAGCCCCAGCATTTT. This translates into CATSRQFSREPQHF.

This chain connects TRBV24-1 to TRBJ2-5; weak D call: TRBD2 (5 bases). Trimming pared 7 bases from V and 0 bases from J, leaving 14 bases between. Looked up from germline, CDR1 is KGHDR and CDR2 is SFDVKD. The CDR3 runs to 15 residues. The CDR3 reads CATSAEGGYQETQYF. DNA of the CDR3: TGTGCCACCAGCGCCGAGGGCGGTTACCAAGAGACCCAGTACTTC.

The chain uses TRBV28 and TRBJ2-4; D gene uncertain. Looked up from germline, CDR1 is MDHEN and CDR2 is SYDVKM. Trimming took off 5 bases at V and 0 bases at J, with 8 bases between the two ends. CDR3 length: 14 amino acids. CDR3 nucleotides: TGTGCCAGCAGTATGTCCCTAGCCAAAAACATTCAGTACTTC. Its protein is CASSMSLAKNIQYF.

V usage is TRBV30 and J usage is TRBJ2-7, with D uncertain. Trimming shortened V by 4 bases and J by 0 bases, and 10 bases separated the two germline ends. The CDR3 sequence is 13 residues long. Germline CDR1 and CDR2: GTSNPN and SVGIG (reference sequence). The CDR3 nucleotides are TGTGCCTGGACGAGTGATCCCTCCTACGAGCAGTACTTC. It is translated as CAWTSDPSYEQYF.

This clone was seen once. The CDR3 spells CASSSLNRIGYEQYF. CDR3 DNA: TGTGCCAGCAGCTCCTTAAACAGGATCGGGTACGAGCAGTACTTC. The gene calls are TRBV7-8 and TRBJ2-7, with a possible D match to TRBD1 (5 bases). CDR1 and CDR2 (germline): SGHVS, FQNEAQ. The length of the CDR3 is 15 residues. Trimming removed 4 bases at V and 4 bases at J, with 17 bases between.

The gene calls are TRBV5-1 and TRBJ2-5; 7 nucleotides line up with TRBD1. This CDR3 comprises 14 residues. The ends lost 4 bases at V and 3 bases at J; junction bases unmatched: 6. Germline CDR1 reads SGHRS; CDR2 reads YFSETQ. CDR3 residues: CASSNPGQKETQYF. The CDR3 region has the DNA TGCGCCAGCAGCAACCCGGGACAGAAAGAGACCCAGTACTTC.

The V and J genes are TRBV5-1 and TRBJ2-4, with 7 bases matching TRBD2. The germline gives CDR1 SGHRS, CDR2 YFSETQ. The CDR3 is made up of 13 amino acids. Germline trimming cut 6 bases from V and 3 bases from J; bases unmatched to any gene: 3. The DNA of the CDR3 is TGCGCCAGCATGGAGCGGGACAAAAACATTCAGTACTTC. Translated: CASMERDKNIQYF.

The rearrangement uses TRBV6-2 or TRBV6-3 and TRBJ1-1; 11 bases fit TRBD1. V shed 5 bases, J shed 7 bases, and the junction held 6 bases outside the gene matches. This CDR3 is 14 amino acids long. Per germline, CDR1 MNHEY and CDR2 SVGEGT. CDR3 loop: CASSGQGAYSEAFF. Written as DNA, the CDR3 is TGTGCCAGCAGTGGACAGGGGGCCTATAGTGAAGCTTTCTTT.

The CDR3 DNA sequence: TGCGCCACCTCTTCCCTAGCGGGAGCTCAAGAGACCCAGTACTTC. Its protein product is CATSSLAGAQETQYF. The chain couples TRBV5-1 to TRBJ2-5; TRBD2 aligns across 10 bases. The V and J ends lost 9 bases and 2 bases, in that order; junction bases with no gene match: 10. The CDR3 length is 15 residues. Germline assignment: CDR1 SGHRS and CDR2 YFSETQ. Looking up the rest from reference TRBV5-1 and TRBJ2-5 gives the full variable domain: KAGVTQTPRYLIKTRGQQVTLSCSPISGHRSVSWYQQTPGQGLQFLFEYFSETQRNKGNFPGRFSGRQFSNSRSEMNVSTLELGDSALYLCATSSLAGAQETQYFGPGTRLLVL.

The V call is TRBV2, the J call TRBJ2-1, with a tentative D call TRBD2 (5 bases). Germline V gene lookup returns CDR1 SNHLY and CDR2 FYNNEI. Trimming left V 1 base short and J 5 bases short, with 15 bases between. The CDR3 spans 16 residues. The CDR3 coding sequence is TGTGCCAGCAGTGAAGTGGATGTTAGCGCCAACAATGAGCAGTTCTTC. Its translation: CASSEVDVSANNEQFF.

The chain carries TRBV6-5 and TRBJ2-6; 9 bases align to TRBD1. V lost 5 bases, J lost 3 bases, and 2 bases stayed unmatched. Germline CDR1 reads MNHEY; CDR2 reads SVGAGI. CDR3 size: 15 residues. The CDR3 loop reads CASSRTGDGANVLTF. The CDR3 DNA sequence: TGTGCCAGCAGTCGGACAGGGGATGGGGCCAACGTCCTGACTTTC.

The chain employs TRBV6-2 or TRBV6-3 and TRBJ2-5, with 9 bases lining up with TRBD1. V lost 4 bases to trimming and J lost 5 bases; unmatched junction nucleotides: 8. CDR1 MNHEY and CDR2 SVGEGT come from the germline V gene. The CDR3 runs 15 residues. CDR3 nucleotides: TGTGCCAGCAGTTCCACAGGGGGCGCGTGGGAGACCCAGTACTTC. This gives the protein CASSSTGGAWETQYF.

The chain has TRBV28 and TRBJ2-1; 7 bases are a match to TRBD2. CDR3 length equals 17 residues. After removal of 6 bases from V and 8 bases from J, the junction contained 19 bases not matched to a gene. Germline CDR1 MDHEN, CDR2 SYDVKM. As DNA, the CDR3 is TGTGCCAGCAGCACCGGGAGGATAGGTGGGAATGGGGATGAGCAGTTCTTC. Protein: CASSTGRIGGNGDEQFF.

The chain combines TRBV28 with TRBJ2-7, with TRBD2 identical over 7 bases. Germline assignment: CDR1 MDHEN and CDR2 SYDVKM. This CDR3 contains 17 residues. The V gene end was trimmed by 1 base and the J gene end by 5 bases; junction bases not matched to a gene: 14. CDR3 amino acids: CASSLYRGGGGRDEQYF. In nucleotides, the CDR3 is TGTGCCAGCAGTTTATATCGGGGAGGCGGGGGACGCGACGAGCAGTACTTC.

The V call is TRBV6-5, the J call TRBJ2-7; tentative D call: TRBD1 (5 bases). Germline values: CDR1 MNHEY, CDR2 SVGAGI. Trimming took 11 bases from V and 3 from J, leaving 17 bases between them. The CDR3 has 13 amino acids. The CDR3 DNA follows: TGTGCCGGACGGACAAGGGGTAGCTACGAGCAGTACTTC. The encoded protein is CAGRTRGSYEQYF.

This clone was counted at least ten times. This rearrangement joins TRBV28 to TRBJ2-3, with D possibly matching TRBD1 (5 bases). Trimming left V 6 bases short and J 3 bases short, with 19 bases between. Germline V CDR1 and CDR2: MDHEN, SYDVKM. The CDR3 has 16 amino acids. The CDR3 here is CASSRLGLSVTDTQYF. For the CDR3, the DNA is TGTGCCAGCAGCCGTTTGGGGCTGAGCGTGACAGATACGCAGTATTTT.

The V and J genes are TRBV3-1 (or the pseudogene TRBV3-2) and TRBJ1-1; D is possibly TRBD1 (5 bases). Per the germline V gene, CDR1 is LGHDT and CDR2 is YNNKEL (reference sequence). The CDR3 loop spans 13 amino acids. Trimming pared 4 bases from V and 8 bases from J, leaving 14 bases between. CDR3 protein: CASSLTTRGEAFF. CDR3 coding DNA: TGTGCCAGCAGCCTCACGACCCGGGGGGAAGCTTTCTTT.

The V and J genes are TRBV5-8 and TRBJ1-5; D is undetermined. Per germline, CDR1 SGHTS and CDR2 YDEGEE. This CDR3 has 11 residues. V was cut by 4 bases and J by 9 bases, with 8 bases left in between. The CDR3 DNA is TGTGCCAGCAGCCTTGACTTGCCCCAGCATTTT. Its protein is CASSLDLPQHF.